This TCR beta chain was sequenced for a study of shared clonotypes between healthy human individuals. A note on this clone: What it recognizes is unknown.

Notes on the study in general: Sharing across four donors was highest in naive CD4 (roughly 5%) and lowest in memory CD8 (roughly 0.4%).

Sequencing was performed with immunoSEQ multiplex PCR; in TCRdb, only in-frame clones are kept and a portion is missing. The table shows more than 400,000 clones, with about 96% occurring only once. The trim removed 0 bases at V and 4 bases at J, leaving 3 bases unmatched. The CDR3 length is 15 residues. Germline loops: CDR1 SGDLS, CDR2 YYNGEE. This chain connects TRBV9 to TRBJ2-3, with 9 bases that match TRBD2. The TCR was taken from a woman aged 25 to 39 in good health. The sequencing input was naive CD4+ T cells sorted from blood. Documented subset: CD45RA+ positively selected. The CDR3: CASSVVAGGADTQYF. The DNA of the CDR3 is TGTGCCAGCAGCGTAGTTGCGGGAGGGGCAGATACGCAGTATTTT. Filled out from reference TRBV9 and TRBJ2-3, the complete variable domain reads DSGVTQTPKHLITATGQRVTLRCSPRSGDLSVYWYQQSLDQGLQFLIQYYNGEERAKGNILERFSAQQFPDLHSELNLSSLELGDSALYFCASSVVAGGADTQYFGPGTRLTVL.